The 11 T cell receptor beta chains presented below share a single source sample, sequenced in a study of STAT5B mutations in CD4+ large granular lymphocyte leukemia. Measured with immunoSEQ multiplex PCR; TCRdb has only the in-frame clones, and not every one. The data show 25,000 to 40,000 clones, with about four fifths seen just once and 3.5% to 5% held by the top ten. The specimen was CD4+ T cells from blood buffy coats. These receptors were collected from a human donor in good health.

The chain joins TRBV18 to TRBJ1-2; D is ambiguous. The CDR3 sequence is 14 residues long. Germline loops: CDR1 KGHSH, CDR2 LQKENI. V was clipped by 6 bases and J by 4 bases, with 15 bases between them. CDR3 sequence (DNA): TGTGCCAGCTCCCCGCGGGCGGAAACCTATGGCTACACCTTC. It specifies CASSPRAETYGYTF.

The chain's CDR3 is CASSPLQDSGNTIYF. The CDR3 DNA reads TGTGCCAGCTCACCACTGCAAGACTCTGGAAACACCATATATTTT. This rearrangement joins TRBV18 to TRBJ1-3; D gene ambiguous. Trimming pared 1 base from V and 0 bases from J, leaving 7 bases between. The CDR3 contains 15 residues. Germline V lookup: CDR1 KGHSH, CDR2 LQKENI. Based on the CDR3 plus reference TRBV18 and TRBJ1-3, the full variable domain is NAGVMQNPRHLVRRRGQEARLRCSPMKGHSHVYWYRQLPEEGLKFMVYLQKENIIDESGMPKERFSAEFPKEGPSILRIQQVVRGDSAAYFCASSPLQDSGNTIYFGEGSWLTVV.

The V call is TRBV5-1, the J call TRBJ2-2; 10 positions match TRBD2. The CDR3 sequence is 15 residues long. Germline CDR1 SGHRS, CDR2 YFSETQ. V gave up 4 bases and J gave up 4 bases; unmatched junction bases: 4. CDR3 sequence (DNA): TGCGCCAGCAGCCCATTAGCGGGAGGCACCGGGGAGCTGTTTTTT. Translating gives CASSPLAGGTGELFF.

V usage is TRBV19 and J usage is TRBJ2-5; unclear D gene. Trimming removed 3 bases from V and 1 base from J, with 9 bases in between. The CDR3 is 14 residues long. Per germline, CDR1 LNHDA and CDR2 SQIVND (reference sequence). CDR3: CASSIGQAQETQYF. DNA of the CDR3: TGTGCCAGTAGTATTGGGCAGGCCCAAGAGACCCAGTACTTC.

This chain links TRBV27 with TRBJ2-3; 8 positions match TRBD2. CDR1 and CDR2 from the germline V gene are MNHEY and SMNVEV (reference sequence). The CDR3 contains 17 residues. V was pared by 1 base and J by 4 bases, with 10 bases of the junction left unmatched. CDR3 DNA: TGTGCCAGCAGTTTATTCCATAGCGGGAAGTTGGCAGATACGCAGTATTTT. This codes for CASSLFHSGKLADTQYF.

The V gene is TRBV18, the J gene TRBJ2-1; 7 bases fit TRBD1. Germline CDR1 reads KGHSH; CDR2 reads LQKENI. CDR3 size: 15 residues. The J segment lost 7 bases and the V segment lost 1 base, leaving 7 bases of the junction unmatched. The CDR3 loop is CASSPLKTGNNEQFF. CDR3 nucleotide sequence: TGTGCCAGCTCACCACTTAAGACAGGGAATAATGAGCAGTTCTTC.

This clone showed up just once. This chain joins TRBV18 and TRBJ2-2; possibly TRBD1 for D (6 bases). This CDR3 is built from 14 residues. Germline loops: CDR1 KGHSH, CDR2 LQKENI. V was shortened by 5 bases and J by 1 base, with 8 bases between the two germline ends. The CDR3 DNA reads as TGTGCCAGCTCATCGACAGGGAACACCGGGGAGCTGTTTTTT. This codes for CASSSTGNTGELFF. Full variable domain (outside the CDR3, taken from reference TRBV18 and TRBJ2-2): NAGVMQNPRHLVRRRGQEARLRCSPMKGHSHVYWYRQLPEEGLKFMVYLQKENIIDESGMPKERFSAEFPKEGPSILRIQQVVRGDSAAYFCASSSTGNTGELFFGEGSRLTVL.

The genes are TRBV19 and TRBJ2-3; D is uncertain. This CDR3 contains 11 residues. V lost 6 bases to trimming and J lost 6 bases, with 7 bases between them. Germline V gene data show CDR1 as LNHDA and CDR2 as SQIVND (reference sequence). The CDR3 DNA reads TGTGCCAGTAGCCGATTTGATACGCAGTATTTT. As protein: CASSRFDTQYF.

The rearrangement joins TRBV5-1 to TRBJ2-2; 7 bases are shared with TRBD2. This CDR3 region has 16 residues. The V gene end was trimmed by 0 bases and the J gene end by 4 bases; junction bases not matched to a gene: 6. Germline V gives CDR1 SGHRS, CDR2 YFSETQ. In DNA, the CDR3 is TGCGCCAGCAGCTTGGCCGGAACGGGGGGCACCGGGGAGCTGTTTTTT. Translating gives CASSLAGTGGTGELFF.

V gene TRBV30 combines with J gene TRBJ2-1; perhaps TRBD1 as D (5 bases). Between the trimmed V and J ends, which lost 0 bases and 0 bases, there was a span of 12 bases. The CDR3 loop spans 16 amino acids. Germline V gene sequence: CDR1 GTSNPN, CDR2 SVGIG (reference sequence). The CDR3 sequence: CAWSVSRTSSYNEQFF. In nucleotides, the CDR3 is TGTGCCTGGAGTGTTTCCAGGACAAGCTCCTACAATGAGCAGTTCTTC.

CDR3 DNA sequence: TGTGCCAGCAGTGATCAACTTTGGCAGGGGAATGGCTACACCTTC. Its translation is CASSDQLWQGNGYTF. The chain combines TRBV2 with TRBJ1-2; tentative D call: TRBD1 (6 bases). Germline-derived CDR1 and CDR2 are SNHLY and FYNNEI. The V and J ends lost 3 bases and 6 bases respectively, with 17 bases between them. This CDR3 is built from 15 residues. The full variable domain, rest sourced from reference TRBV2 and TRBJ1-2, is EPEVTQTPSHQVTQMGQEVILRCVPISNHLYFYWYRQILGQKVEFLVSFYNNEISEKSEIFDDQFSVERPDGSNFTLKIRSTKLEDSAMYFCASSDQLWQGNGYTFGSGTRLTVV.